The next 26 T cell receptor beta chains were all read from a single sample in a study of CD8+CD57+ T cells in acquired aplastic anemia. Genomic DNA templated the TCR beta VDJ and CDR3 profiling. TCRdb reprocessed the reads with MiXCR, giving one entry per CDR3 protein. There are about 180,000 distinct CDR3 sequences in the sample; less than 50% occur only once, and approximately 12% lies in the top ten. Before being chosen for sequencing, patients had shown CD8+CD57+ cell expansion by flow cytometry. Sequenced: sorted CD4+, CD8+, or CD8+CD57+ T cells (not recorded which) from PBMCs. The receptors here all came from a human donor with aplastic anemia.

V usage is TRBV20-1 and J usage is TRBJ2-3; D remains unclear. Germline CDR1 reads DFQATT; CDR2 reads SNEGSKA (reference sequence). This CDR3 has 15 residues. V lost 2 bases, J lost 0 bases, and 12 bases lay in between. The CDR3 DNA sequence: TGCAGTGCTAGACCCTACGGCGGAAGCACAGATACGCAGTATTTT. It encodes CSARPYGGSTDTQYF.

For this clonotype: This may arise from a read error, as a much more abundant clone is one base away. This chain connects TRBV6-5 to TRBJ1-1; D unclear. The V end lost 2 bases, the J end lost 3 bases, and 13 bases lay between the germline ends. This CDR3 contains 15 residues. CDR1 is MNHEY, CDR2 SVGAGI, per germline. This chain's CDR3 is CASSYRERLDTEAFF. The CDR3 DNA follows: TGTGCCAGCAGTTACAGGGAACGGTTGGACACTGAAGCTTTCTTT.

The chain uses TRBV7-9 and TRBJ2-7; 7 bases agree with TRBD2. Germline lookup yields CDR1 SEHNR and CDR2 FQNEAQ (reference sequence). The V segment lost 5 bases and the J segment 6 bases; nucleotides outside the gene matches: 4. CDR3 length equals 12 residues. CDR3 DNA: TGTGCCAGCAGCGAAGGGGAGGGCGAGCAGTACTTC. It yields the protein CASSEGEGEQYF.

This clonotype has ten or more counts. This rearrangement joins TRBV9 to TRBJ2-1, with 9 bases that match TRBD2. Looked up from germline, CDR1 is SGDLS and CDR2 is YYNGEE. Losses at the gene ends were 4 bases for V and 5 bases for J; bases not matched to a gene: 7. This CDR3 is 15 amino acids long. The DNA for the CDR3 is TGTGCCAGCAGCCCCGGAATAGCGGGGGACAATGAGCAGTTCTTC. Translation: CASSPGIAGDNEQFF.

The chain is built from TRBV11-2 and TRBJ2-5, with 7 positions matching TRBD1. The V and J ends lost 4 bases and 5 bases, in that order; junction bases with no gene match: 10. CDR3 length equals 15 residues. The germline CDR1 and CDR2 sequences are SGHAT and FQNNGV. The CDR3 sequence is CASSSSTGSRETQYF. The CDR3 nucleotides read TGTGCCAGCAGCTCGTCGACAGGGTCAAGGGAGACCCAGTACTTC. Filled out from reference TRBV11-2 and TRBJ2-5, the complete variable domain reads EAGVAQSPRYKIIEKRQSVAFWCNPISGHATLYWYQQILGQGPKLLIQFQNNGVVDDSQLPKDRFSAERLKGVDSTLKIQPAKLEDSAVYLCASSSSTGSRETQYFGPGTRLLVL.

A note on this clonotype: No conserved phenylalanine or tryptophan is present at the end of the CDR3, so a read error is the likely explanation. No DNA is shown, since the ends of the CDR3 on it are uncertain; the CDR3 is the one TCRdb lists. The chain couples TRBV2 to TRBJ1-3; no DNA check was done on the table's D call, TRBD1. The CDR3 extends over 9 residues, inclusive of both ends. In germline, CDR1 is SNHLY, CDR2 FYNNEI. The CDR3 is CASTWDSGL.

This chain connects TRBV2 to TRBJ2-7; 7 bases map to TRBD1. Trimming removed 5 bases from V and 6 bases from J; junction bases left unmatched: 10. Germline CDR1 SNHLY, CDR2 FYNNEI. There are 14 residues in the CDR3. The CDR3 loop reads CASSQARQGSEQYF. Here the CDR3 DNA reads TGTGCCAGCAGTCAGGCCCGACAGGGAAGCGAGCAGTACTTC.

The CDR3 DNA reads TGTGCCAGCAGTGTGGAGGACACGGGTTCACCCCTCCACTTT. This sequence encodes CASSVEDTGSPLHF. The chain uses TRBV2 and TRBJ1-6, with D maybe TRBD1 (5 bases). V lost 4 bases and J 9 bases, leaving 13 bases between the germline ends. The germline V gene has CDR1 SNHLY and CDR2 FYNNEI. The CDR3 is made up of 14 amino acids. The whole variable domain, filled in from reference TRBV2 and TRBJ1-6, reads EPEVTQTPSHQVTQMGQEVILRCVPISNHLYFYWYRQILGQKVEFLVSFYNNEISEKSEIFDDQFSVERPDGSNFTLKIRSTKLEDSAMYFCASSVEDTGSPLHFGNGTRLTVT.

The chain links TRBV12-3 or TRBV12-4 to TRBJ1-1; D is possibly TRBD1 (5 bases). V dropped 6 bases and J dropped 5 bases, with 10 bases sitting between them. This CDR3 has 12 residues. CDR3 DNA: TGTGCCAGCAGGGGCAGGGAGACTGAAGCTTTCTTT. Amino acids: CASRGRETEAFF.

This sequence joins TRBV7-2 and TRBJ1-3; D call uncertain. The V gene's germline CDR1 is SGHTA and CDR2 FQGNSA. The V and J ends lost 5 bases and 4 bases respectively, with 12 bases between them. The CDR3 has 14 residues. In DNA, the CDR3 is TGTGCCAGCAGCCCAAAGAACGAAGGAAACACCATATATTTT. Its translation is CASSPKNEGNTIYF. The variable domain in full, with the rest retrieved from reference TRBV7-2 and TRBJ1-3, is GAGVSQSPSNKVTEKGKDVELRCDPISGHTALYWYRQSLGQGLEFLIYFQGNSAPDKSGLPSDRFSAERTGGSVSTLTIQRTQQEDSAVYLCASSPKNEGNTIYFGEGSWLTVV.

The V call is TRBV2, the J call TRBJ2-5; D gene ambiguous. V lost 7 bases to trimming and J lost 0 bases, with 6 bases between them. Germline loops: CDR1 SNHLY, CDR2 FYNNEI. The CDR3 totals 12 residues. The CDR3 sequence: CASMGDQETQYF. As DNA, the CDR3 is TGTGCCAGCATGGGCGACCAAGAGACCCAGTACTTC.

The chain carries TRBV20-1 and TRBJ2-3; TRBD2 might be the D (5 bases). The CDR3 runs 13 residues. The V end was cut by 7 bases, the J end by 6 bases, with 17 bases between. Per the germline V gene, CDR1 is DFQATT and CDR2 is SNEGSKA (reference sequence). CDR3 nucleotides: TGCAGTGTCCCGGCATTGGGCGGGGATACGCAGTATTTT. It translates to CSVPALGGDTQYF.

Many counts were recorded for this clonotype. V usage is TRBV12-3 or TRBV12-4 and J usage is TRBJ2-3; D remains ambiguous. The CDR3 has 12 amino acids. V shed 5 bases and J shed 5 bases, with 8 bases lying between them. CDR3 in DNA: TGTGCCAGCAGTCCCCTGGAAGATACGCAGTATTTT. This translates into CASSPLEDTQYF.

The CDR3 reads CASSRQGVNEKLFF. The CDR3 region has the DNA TGTGCCAGCAGTAGACAGGGAGTTAATGAAAAACTGTTTTTT. The chain uses TRBV2 and TRBJ1-4; 7 nucleotides line up with TRBD1. CDR3 length: 14 amino acids. Germline V CDR1 and CDR2: SNHLY, FYNNEI. V lost 5 bases and J lost 4; bases outside the gene matches: 4.

Remarks on this clonotype: One end of the junction fails to match germline, which may point to a read error. V gene TRBV19 combines with J gene TRBJ2-7, with 9 bases fitting TRBD1. Germline values: CDR1 LNHDA, CDR2 SQIVND (reference sequence). The CDR3 extends over 13 amino acids. In nucleotides, the CDR3 is TGTGCCAGTAGTGGGACAGGGAATCTAGAGCAGTGCTTC. This gives the protein CASSGTGNLEQCF.

This clonotype was detected many times. The chain is built from TRBV19 and TRBJ1-5, with 10 bases matching TRBD1. CDR3 length: 15 amino acids. V lost 5 bases, J lost 5 bases, and 6 bases stayed unmatched. Germline V gene sequence: CDR1 LNHDA, CDR2 SQIVND (reference sequence). CDR3 sequence (DNA): TGTGCCAGTAGTGACAGGACAGGGGGGGATCAGCCCCAGCATTTT. Translated: CASSDRTGGDQPQHF.

This clonotype was seen at least ten times. The J gene is TRBJ2-7, the V gene TRBV5-8; maybe TRBD2 (5 bases). V was clipped by 7 bases and J by 3 bases, with 8 bases between them. The CDR3 runs 11 residues. CDR1 is SGHTS, CDR2 YDEGEE, per germline. The CDR3 sequence is CASRGLYEQYF. The CDR3 DNA reads as TGTGCCAGCCGCGGACTCTACGAGCAGTACTTC.

This clonotype was found a few times. The rearrangement joins TRBV15 to TRBJ1-5; 7 bases match TRBD1. The germline V gene has CDR1 LNHNV and CDR2 YYDKDF (reference sequence). V gave up 2 bases and J gave up 2 bases; unmatched junction bases: 12. The CDR3 consists of 18 residues. For the CDR3, the DNA is TGTGCCACCAGCAGATCGGACAGGATGTATATGGGCAATCAGCCCCAGCATTTT. As protein: CATSRSDRMYMGNQPQHF.

Points on this clonotype: The missing conserved phenylalanine or tryptophan at the end of this CDR3 makes a read error likely. The chain has TRBV11-2 and TRBJ2-2, with 7 bases lining up with TRBD2. Germline loops: CDR1 SGHAT, CDR2 FQNNGV. V shed 5 bases and J 6 bases; nucleotides not matched to a gene: 21. CDR3 length equals 19 residues. This CDR3 is CASSVIRDWRECLSGELFS. CDR3 in DNA: TGTGCCAGCAGCGTCATCCGGGACTGGCGGGAGTGTCTATCCGGGGAGCTGTTTTCT.

This clonotype has only a few counts. This chain joins TRBV30 and TRBJ1-3; 7 nucleotides align to TRBD1. Germline V lookup: CDR1 GTSNPN, CDR2 SVGIG (reference sequence). The CDR3 spans 16 residues. V was pared by 4 bases and J by 0 bases, with 9 bases of the junction left unmatched. Here the CDR3 DNA reads TGTGCCTGGACGACAGGGTTGATTCCCTCTGGAAACACCATATATTTT. Translated: CAWTTGLIPSGNTIYF.

The sample holds a few counts of this clonotype. The chain links TRBV6-5 to TRBJ2-2, with D unresolved. From germline, CDR1 is MNHEY and CDR2 SVGAGI. The CDR3 spans 14 residues. Trimming stripped 2 bases from V and 0 bases from J, with 4 bases between. This CDR3 reads CASSYGANTGELFF. The CDR3 DNA sequence: TGTGCCAGCAGTTACGGAGCGAACACCGGGGAGCTGTTTTTT.

The V gene is TRBV19, the J gene TRBJ2-5, with no clear D. CDR1 and CDR2 from the germline V gene are LNHDA and SQIVND (reference sequence). The CDR3 totals 13 residues. Trimming removed 6 bases at V and 5 bases at J, with 13 bases between. CDR3 DNA sequence: TGTGCCAGTAGCCCCGTCGATACGGAGACCCAGTACTTC. This sequence encodes CASSPVDTETQYF.

In this sample, this clonotype turned up many times. The J gene is TRBJ2-7, the V gene TRBV20-1; 10 positions match TRBD1. The CDR3 spans 13 residues. Trimming at V came to 3 bases and at J to 1 base, leaving 0 bases not matched to a gene. CDR1 DFQATT and CDR2 SNEGSKA come from the germline V gene (reference sequence). The CDR3 region is CSARGQGSYEQYF. CDR3 coding DNA: TGCAGTGCTAGGGGACAGGGGTCCTACGAGCAGTACTTC.

This chain uses TRBV10-1 with TRBJ2-3; 7 nucleotides match TRBD1. Looked up from germline, CDR1 is WNHNN and CDR2 is SYGVQD (reference sequence). V lost 6 bases, J lost 2 bases, and 8 bases stayed unmatched. The length of the CDR3 is 15 residues. Written as DNA, the CDR3 is TGCGCCAGCAGCTACGGACAGGCCAACACAGATACGCAGTATTTT. Translating gives CASSYGQANTDTQYF.

In its sample, this clonotype was seen many times. The chain combines TRBV5-5 with TRBJ2-1, with a weak D call TRBD1 (6 bases). The CDR3 extends over 15 amino acids. Germline-derived CDR1 and CDR2 are SGHKS and YYEKEE (reference sequence). V gave up 1 base and J gave up 4 bases, with 12 bases separating them. The CDR3 DNA sequence: TGTGCCAGCAGCTTGAACAGGGTGGGTTACAATGAGCAGTTCTTC. It encodes CASSLNRVGYNEQFF.

The chain employs TRBV5-6 and TRBJ1-4, with TRBD1 as a possible D gene (5 bases). Looked up from germline, CDR1 is SGHDT and CDR2 is YYEEEE. CDR3 length: 16 residues. Trimming removed 4 bases at V and 0 bases at J, with 13 bases between. The DNA for the CDR3 is TGTGCCAGCAGCCCCTGGGGCCCGACAACTAATGAAAAACTGTTTTTT. It specifies CASSPWGPTTNEKLFF.